This T cell receptor beta chain is drawn from a study of blood T cell repertoires in COVID-19 (dated by TCRdb to 2019 to 2021). With regard to the full study: The collaborator samples originated in the United States, Italy and Spain and spanned the acute and convalescent phases of COVID-19. The material from the prospective study consisted of cDNA or gDNA derived from T cells, B-cell-depleted T cells, or PBMCs. The dataset comprised deeply sampled blood TCRbeta repertoires from subjects exposed to, actively infected with, or recovered from COVID-19. The repertoires were released in a freely available public database intended as a resource for research on the immune response to SARS-CoV-2. The samples were drawn from two sources: the first 160 participants of the ongoing ImmuneRACE study, and 1,200 or so subjects contributed by 6 global collaborators. A de-identified subject ID, COVID-19 status, age in years and sex were almost always included in the sample metadata. Where available, HLA class I and class II types were taken from metadata supplied by the sample provider and were not determined by assay-based typing. Overall study results and their limits: Clinical and demographic metadata were provided uncurated, with the amount varying by source and participant.

The immunoSEQ Assay, a bias-controlled multiplex PCR, was used to amplify TCRbeta CDR3 regions from genomic DNA. For the original study's pipeline: The number of nucleated cells in each sample was estimated from the amplification of reference gene primers within the assay. To quantify the absolute abundance of each unique TCRbeta CDR3 rearrangement, sequence reads were collapsed and filtered. For each sample, productive Simpson clonality was calculated as the square root of Simpson's diversity index over productive rearrangements. Imported from immuneACCESS, the table was reduced by TCRdb to in-frame sequences with V and J called. These copies leave out some clones; in studies compared against another copy, an unresolved V gene accounts for under half, and the cause of the remainder is not known. The V and J calls and clone size come from that table; D and trimming were worked out from the DNA. The table for this sample lists under 350,000 clones; 90% of them were counted only once. The ten most abundant clones make up 2% to 3% of the sample.

At the junction V is shortened by 7 bases and J by 5 bases, with 17 bases in between. In the germline V gene, CDR1 corresponds to MNHEY and CDR2 to SVGAGI. From the cysteine up to the phenylalanine, the CDR3 has a length of 14 residues. The CDR3 DNA has 42 bases and is translated from base 1. This clone was seen just once. It has no known antigen specificity. The input lacks base qualities; no much larger clone sits a single base away. Participants in the prospective study were aged roughly 18 to 100 years, lived in 20 to 30 United States geographic areas, and enrolled through a virtual design. To assign participants to cohorts, the prospective study relied on clinical history that participants themselves reported in a screening survey and a study questionnaire. Recovered participants in ImmuneRACE Cohort 3 were defined by two consecutive negative NP/OP PCR tests, clearance by a healthcare professional, or resolution of symptoms. In the prospective study, mobile phlebotomists collected whole blood, serum and a nasopharyngeal or oropharyngeal swab from each participant. Participants in the prospective study had the option to provide additional blood draws and questionnaires over a roughly 2-month period. Before DNA extraction, prospective study blood samples were shipped either frozen or at room temperature.

The chain is assembled from TRBV6-5 and TRBJ1-1; TRBD1 could be the D gene, as 5 bases match. Sequencing was performed on PBMCs or T cells enriched from blood (not recorded which). This receptor was identified in a man in his sixties who had recovered from COVID-19. The sequence in DNA is TGTGCCAGCACCCCTAGGCAGGGTCTTACTGAAGCTTTCTTT. Its translation is CASTPRQGLTEAFF.